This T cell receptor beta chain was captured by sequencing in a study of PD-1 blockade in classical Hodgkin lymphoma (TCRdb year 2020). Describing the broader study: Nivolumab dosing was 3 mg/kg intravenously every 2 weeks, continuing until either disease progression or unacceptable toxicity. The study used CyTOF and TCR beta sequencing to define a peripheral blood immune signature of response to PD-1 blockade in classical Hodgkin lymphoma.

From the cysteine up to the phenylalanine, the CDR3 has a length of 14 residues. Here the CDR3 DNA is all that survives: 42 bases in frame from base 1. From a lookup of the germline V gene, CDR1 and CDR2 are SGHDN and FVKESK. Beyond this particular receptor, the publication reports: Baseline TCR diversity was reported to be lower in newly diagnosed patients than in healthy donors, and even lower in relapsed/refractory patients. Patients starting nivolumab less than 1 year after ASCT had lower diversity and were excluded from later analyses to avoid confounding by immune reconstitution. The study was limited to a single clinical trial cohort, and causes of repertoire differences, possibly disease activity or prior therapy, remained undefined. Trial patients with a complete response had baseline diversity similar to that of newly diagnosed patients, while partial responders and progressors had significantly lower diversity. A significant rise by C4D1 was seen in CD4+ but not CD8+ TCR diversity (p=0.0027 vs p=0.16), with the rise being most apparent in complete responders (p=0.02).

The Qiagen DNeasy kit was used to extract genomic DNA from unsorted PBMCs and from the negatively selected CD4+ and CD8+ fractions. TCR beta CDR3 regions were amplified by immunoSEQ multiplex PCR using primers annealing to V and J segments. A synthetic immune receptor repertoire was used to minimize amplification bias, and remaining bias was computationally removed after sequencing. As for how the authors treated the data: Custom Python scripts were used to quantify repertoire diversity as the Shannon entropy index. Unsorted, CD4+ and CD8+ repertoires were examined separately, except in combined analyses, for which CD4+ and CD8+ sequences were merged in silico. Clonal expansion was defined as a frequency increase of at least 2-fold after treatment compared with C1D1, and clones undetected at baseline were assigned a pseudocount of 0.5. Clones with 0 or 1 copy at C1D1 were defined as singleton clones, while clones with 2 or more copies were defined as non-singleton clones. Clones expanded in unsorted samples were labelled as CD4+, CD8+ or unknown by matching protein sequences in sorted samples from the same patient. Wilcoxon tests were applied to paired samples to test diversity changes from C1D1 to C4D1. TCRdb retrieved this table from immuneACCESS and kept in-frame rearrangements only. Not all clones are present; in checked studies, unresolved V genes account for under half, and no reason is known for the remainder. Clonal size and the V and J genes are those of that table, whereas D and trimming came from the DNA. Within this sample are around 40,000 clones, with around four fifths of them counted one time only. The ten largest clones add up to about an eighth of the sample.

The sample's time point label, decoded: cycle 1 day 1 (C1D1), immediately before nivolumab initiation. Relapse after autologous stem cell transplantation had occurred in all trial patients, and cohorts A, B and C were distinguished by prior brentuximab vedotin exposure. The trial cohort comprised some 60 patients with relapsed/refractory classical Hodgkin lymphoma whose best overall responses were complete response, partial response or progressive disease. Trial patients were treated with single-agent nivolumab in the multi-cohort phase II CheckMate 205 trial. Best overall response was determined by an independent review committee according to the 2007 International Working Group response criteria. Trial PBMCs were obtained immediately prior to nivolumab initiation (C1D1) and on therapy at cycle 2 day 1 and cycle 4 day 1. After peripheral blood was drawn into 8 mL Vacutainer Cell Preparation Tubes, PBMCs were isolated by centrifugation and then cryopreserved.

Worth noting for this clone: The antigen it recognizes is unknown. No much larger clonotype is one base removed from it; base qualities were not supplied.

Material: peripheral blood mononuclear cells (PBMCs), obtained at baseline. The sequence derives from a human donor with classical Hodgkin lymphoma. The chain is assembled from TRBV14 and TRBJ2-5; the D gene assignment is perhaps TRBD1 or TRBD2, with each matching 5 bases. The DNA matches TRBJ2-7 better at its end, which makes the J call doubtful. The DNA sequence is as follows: TGTGCCAGCAGCATAGACGGAGGACATTACGAGCAGTACTTC. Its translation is CASSIDGGHYEQYF.